This T cell receptor beta chain was recorded in a study of blood T cell repertoires in COVID-19. With 6 bases removed from V and 2 bases from J, the gap between germline ends came to 11 bases. Germline CDR1 SGHTA, CDR2 FQGNSA. This CDR3 contains 14 residues. This clone is a singleton in its sample. Here immunoSEQ multiplex PCR was the method, and the copy in TCRdb shows in-frame clones only, minus some. The table includes roughly 96,000 clones, 82% detected once. The origin of this receptor is a man at least 80 years old with acute or convalescent COVID-19. Specimen: peripheral blood. The chain carries TRBV7-2 and TRBJ1-5; D remains ambiguous. CDR3 loop: CASSRWSGNQPQHF. The CDR3 nucleotides are TGTGCCAGCAGTCGATGGTCGGGCAATCAGCCCCAGCATTTT.